What follows describes a single T cell receptor (beta chain). Its target is unknown. The patients who served as multiple sclerosis controls were treatment-naive and had stable or active relapsing-remitting disease that fulfilled the revised McDonald criteria. Negative magnetic isolation gave CD8+ and CD4+ cells; FACS enriched CD8+ TEMRA. This sample is part of a study of CD8 T cells in Susac syndrome. cDNA came from roughly 0.53 to 1 ug RNA primed by random hexamers. The TCR beta CDR3 was amplified by immunoSEQ multiplex PCR across 54 Vbeta, 13 Jbeta. TCRdb re-called the immunoSEQ multiplex PCR reads through MiXCR, storing one row per CDR3 protein. The sample lists approximately 300,000 distinct CDR3 sequences; almost 85% were seen once. Trimming took off 6 bases at V and 4 bases at J, with 9 bases between the two ends. CDR1 and CDR2 (germline): MDHEN, SYDVKM. This CDR3 has 12 residues. Notes on the study in general: The study acknowledged a relatively small number of individuals in its TCR sequencing and HLA analysis.

The sequence was obtained from a human donor with multiple sclerosis. J is TRBJ1-1 and V is TRBV28; D ambiguous. The specimen was CD8+ T cells from PBMCs. For the CDR3, the DNA is TGTGCCAGCAGCCCTGAGGCCACTGAAGCTTTCTTT. It translates to CASSPEATEAFF. Full variable domain (rest looked up from reference TRBV28 and TRBJ1-1): DVKVTQSSRYLVKRTGEKVFLECVQDMDHENMFWYRQDPGLGLRLIYFSYDVKMKEKGDIPEGYSVSREKKERFSLILESASTNQTSMYLCASSPEATEAFFGQGTRLTVV.